This TCR beta chain was sequenced during a study of T cell repertoires in cytomegalovirus infection (dated by TCRdb to the late 2010s). Looking at the study overall: The peptide stimulations were aimed at well-studied HLA-B-restricted epitopes as well as recently identified HLA-C-restricted CMV epitopes, whose presentation resists viral immunomodulation. Because public TCR beta signatures pointed to carriage of CMV infection together with the matching HLA type, the HLA type of each donor mattered for the analysis. The research as a whole found: The ex vivo response was dominated by HLA-C-restricted CMV-specific TCR beta clonotypes, and the single most frequent clonotype in two of eight donors was supplied by these HLA-C-restricted clonotypes. Cumulative frequency of public TCR beta family members discriminated carriers of CMV infection plus the relevant HLA type in this cohort and an independent approximately 370-donor cohort.

The data were produced on an Illumina HiSeq 1500. Clones were called with MiXCR by TCRdb after fastp trimmed the public reads at Q25, and only in-frame beta chains were retained. A single entry per CDR3 protein holds the most common genes and DNA from its merged rows. This sample is represented by some 30,000 distinct CDR3 sequences; approximately 18% of them were singletons. Of the sample, 70% to 90% is held by the ten largest clones. Remarks on this clonotype: No antigen is known for it. No clone much larger than this one lies a single base away; base qualities are absent.

According to the germline V gene (reference sequence), CDR1 reads DFQATT and CDR2 reads SNEGSKA. The CDR3 sequence holds 13 residues, the cysteine and phenylalanine included. Only CDR3 DNA is held: 39 bases, read in frame from base 1. V loses 6 bases of germline sequence and J loses 1 base, and the interval between the two ends is 13 bases. What this sample's treatment or condition label stands for: in vitro stimulation with specific CMV peptide epitopes to enrich CMV-specific T cells. The source of this sequence is a human donor in good health (CMV status not recorded). Some clones in this sample may be carry-over from other donors' samples. The specimen comprised CD8+ T cells from cultured PBMCs, sampled from culture after CMV antigen stimulation. The sequence links TRBV20-1 to TRBJ2-7; the D gene is not confidently resolved. The CDR3 protein sequence reads: CSALGSSSYEQYF. The bases are TGCAGTGCGTTAGGATCTTCGTCCTACGAGCAGTACTTC.